Sequencing of this TCR beta chain was carried out in a study of Graves' ophthalmopathy and Graves' hyperthyroidism. Other autoimmune disease, uncontrolled infection, pregnancy and lactation led to exclusion. As diagnostic evidence, clinical symptoms, serum thyroxine, TRAb, thyroid ultrasound and orbital computed tomography were relied upon. The authors used Ficoll-Paque density gradient centrifugation to separate PBMCs. The input was 7.5 to 10 ml of fresh peripheral blood. RNA transcripts provided the template for amplifying TCR beta CDR3 regions. The authors performed first-round RT-PCR with HTBI primers and then a second-round multiplex PCR. TCRdb called the multiplex PCR reads again in MiXCR, with one record for every CDR3 protein. In the table there are 300,000 to 450,000 distinct CDR3 sequences, about 18% of which are singletons. This clonotype was seen ten or more times. The CDR3 runs to 16 residues. Trimming pared 3 bases from V and 0 bases from J, leaving 12 bases between. Germline V lookup: CDR1 SNHLY, CDR2 FYNNEI.

The sample comprised peripheral blood. This clonotype originated in an adult woman with stable Graves' hyperthyroidism. This rearrangement joins TRBV2 to TRBJ2-4; D unresolved. CDR3 sequence reads: CASSEGGSLAKNIQYF. The CDR3, as DNA: TGTGCCAGCAGTGAGGGCGGATCACTAGCCAAAAACATTCAGTACTTC.